What follows describes a single T cell receptor (beta chain). This sample stems from a study of control samples from healthy donors and cancer patients. TCRdb keeps only in-frame clones here, not all; method: immunoSEQ multiplex PCR. The sample gives 150,000 to 190,000 clones, over 90% of which show up once; 2% to 2.5% is in the top ten. Germline-derived CDR1 and CDR2 are MDHEN and SYDVKM. J lost 10 bases, V lost 3 bases, and 11 bases had no gene match. The CDR3 is made up of 16 amino acids. The sequenced material came from blood. The chain carries TRBV28 and TRBJ1-6; TRBD1 aligns across 8 bases. The sequence derives from a man aged 50 to 59 in good health. In DNA, the CDR3 is TGTGCCAGCAGTTTGGGCAGGGGGCCTTCCAAGTCACCCCTCCACTTT. This sequence encodes CASSLGRGPSKSPLHF.